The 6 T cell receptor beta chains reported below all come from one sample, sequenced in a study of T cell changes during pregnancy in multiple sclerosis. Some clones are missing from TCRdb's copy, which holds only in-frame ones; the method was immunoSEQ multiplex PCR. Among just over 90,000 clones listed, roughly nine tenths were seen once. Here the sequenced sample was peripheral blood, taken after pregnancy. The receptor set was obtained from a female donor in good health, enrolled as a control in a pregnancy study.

CDR3 sequence: CASSTMGEGNSPLHF. The CDR3 DNA reads TGTGCCAGCAGCACGATGGGGGAGGGTAATTCACCCCTCCACTTT. The chain couples TRBV5-4 to TRBJ1-6; a possible D gene is TRBD1 (5 bases). Germline V lookup: CDR1 SGHNT, CDR2 YYREEE (reference sequence). The V end was cut by 4 bases, the J end by 6 bases, with 14 bases between. This CDR3 is built from 15 residues.

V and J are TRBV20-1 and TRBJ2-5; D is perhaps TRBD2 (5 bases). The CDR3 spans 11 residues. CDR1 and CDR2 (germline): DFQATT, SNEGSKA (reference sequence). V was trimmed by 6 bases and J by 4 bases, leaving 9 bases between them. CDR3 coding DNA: TGCAGTGCGGGGAGTGGAGAGACCCAGTACTTC. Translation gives CSAGSGETQYF.

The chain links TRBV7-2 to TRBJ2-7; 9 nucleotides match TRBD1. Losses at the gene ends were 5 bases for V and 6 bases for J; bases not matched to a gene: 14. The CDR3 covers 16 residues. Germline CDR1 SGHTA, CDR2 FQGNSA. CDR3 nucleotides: TGTGCCAGCAGCCCGGGACGAGGACAGGGGACGGGCGAGCAGTACTTC. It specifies CASSPGRGQGTGEQYF.

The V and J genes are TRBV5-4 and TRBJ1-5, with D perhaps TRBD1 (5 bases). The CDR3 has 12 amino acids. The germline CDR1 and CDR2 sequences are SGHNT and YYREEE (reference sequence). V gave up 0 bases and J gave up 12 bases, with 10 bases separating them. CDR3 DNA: TGTGCCAGCAGCTTGGGGGACTTAGACCAGCATTTT. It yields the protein CASSLGDLDQHF.

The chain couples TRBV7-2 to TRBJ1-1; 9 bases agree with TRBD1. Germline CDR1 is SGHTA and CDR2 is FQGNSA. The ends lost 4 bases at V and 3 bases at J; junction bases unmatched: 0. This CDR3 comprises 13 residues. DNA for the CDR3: TGTGCCAGCAGCTGGGACAGGGACACTGAAGCTTTCTTT. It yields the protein CASSWDRDTEAFF.

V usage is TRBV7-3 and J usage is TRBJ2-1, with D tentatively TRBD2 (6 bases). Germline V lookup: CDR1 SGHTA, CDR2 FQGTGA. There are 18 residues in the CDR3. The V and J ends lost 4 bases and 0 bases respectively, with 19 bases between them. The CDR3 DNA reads TGTGCCAGCAGCTCCGGGAGCCCCGTGTTAAGCTCCTACAATGAGCAGTTCTTC. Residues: CASSSGSPVLSSYNEQFF. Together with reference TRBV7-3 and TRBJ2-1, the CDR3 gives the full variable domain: GAGVSQTPSNKVTEKGKYVELRCDPISGHTALYWYRQSLGQGPEFLIYFQGTGAADDSGLPNDRFFAVRPEGSVSTLKIQRTERGDSAVYLCASSSGSPVLSSYNEQFFGPGTRLTVL.